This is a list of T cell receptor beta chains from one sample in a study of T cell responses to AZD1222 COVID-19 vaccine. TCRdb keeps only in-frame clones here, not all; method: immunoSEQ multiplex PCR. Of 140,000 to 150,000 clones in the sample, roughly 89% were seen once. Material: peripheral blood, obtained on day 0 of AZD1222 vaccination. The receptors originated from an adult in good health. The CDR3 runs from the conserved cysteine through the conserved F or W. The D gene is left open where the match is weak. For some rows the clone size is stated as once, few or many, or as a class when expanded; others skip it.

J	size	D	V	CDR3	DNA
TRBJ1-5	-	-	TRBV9	CASSVGWGNQPQHF	TGTGCCAGCAGCGTAGGTTGGGGCAATCAGCCCCAGCATTTT
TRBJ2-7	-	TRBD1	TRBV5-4	CASSLPLSGGVEQYF	TGTGCCAGCAGCCTACCCCTCTCAGGGGGCGTCGAGCAGTACTTC
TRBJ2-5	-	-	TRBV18	CASSPGQQETQYF	TGTGCCAGCTCACCCGGACAGCAAGAGACCCAGTACTTC
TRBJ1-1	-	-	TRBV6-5	CASSRRRGGNTEAFF	TGTGCCAGCAGTCGCCGACGGGGGGGGAACACTGAAGCTTTCTTT
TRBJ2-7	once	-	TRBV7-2	CASSVGPTSPYEQYF	TGTGCCAGCAGCGTCGGACCCACTAGCCCTTACGAGCAGTACTTC
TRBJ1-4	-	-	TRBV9	CASSASGATNEKLFF	TGTGCCAGCAGCGCTTCAGGGGCAACTAATGAAAAACTGTTTTTT
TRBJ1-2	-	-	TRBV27	CASSLSTGTLDGYTF	TGTGCCAGCAGTTTATCGACAGGAACCCTTGATGGCTACACCTTC
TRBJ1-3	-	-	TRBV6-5	CASSIITGNTIYF	TGTGCCAGCAGTATTATCACTGGAAACACCATATATTTT
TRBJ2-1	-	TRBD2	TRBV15	CATSRDSGGYNEQFF	TGTGCCACCAGCAGGGATAGCGGGGGATACAATGAGCAGTTCTTC
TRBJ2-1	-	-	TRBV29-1	CSVSRARANEQFF	TGCAGCGTTTCCAGGGCCAGGGCAAATGAGCAGTTCTTC
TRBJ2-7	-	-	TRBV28	CASSPSTVIHSYERYF	TGTGCCAGCAGTCCGTCCACGGTTATTCACTCCTACGAGCGGTACTTC
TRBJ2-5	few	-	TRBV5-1	CASSLEGPGETQYF	TGCGCCAGCAGCTTGGAAGGTCCGGGCGAGACCCAGTACTTC
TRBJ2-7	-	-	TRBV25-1	CASSAQAYEQYF	TGTGCCAGCAGTGCACAAGCCTACGAGCAGTACTTC
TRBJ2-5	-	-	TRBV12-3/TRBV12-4	CASSLSPQETQYF	TGTGCCAGCAGTTTATCACCCCAAGAGACCCAGTACTTC
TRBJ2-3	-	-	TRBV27	CASSLGAGTDTQYF	TGTGCCAGCAGTCTCGGGGCGGGCACAGATACGCAGTATTTT
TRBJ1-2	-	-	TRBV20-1	CSASLGVDGYTF	TGCAGTGCTAGTCTGGGGGTAGATGGCTACACCTTC
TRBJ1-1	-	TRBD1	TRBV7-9	CASSLGQGVRANTEAFF	TGTGCCAGCAGCTTAGGGCAGGGGGTTAGGGCGAACACTGAAGCTTTCTTT
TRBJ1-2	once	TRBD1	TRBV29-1	CSVPGQNYGYTF	TGCAGCGTTCCGGGACAGAACTATGGCTACACCTTC
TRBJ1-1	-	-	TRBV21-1	CASGRQGERTEAFF	TGTGCCAGCGGAAGACAGGGGGAACGAACTGAAGCTTTCTTT
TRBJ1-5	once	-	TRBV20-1	CSVAGRPQHF	TGCAGTGTGGCGGGGCGGCCCCAGCATTTT
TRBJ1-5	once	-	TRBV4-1	CASSRTTGDRQPQHF	TGCGCCAGCAGCCGGACCACAGGTGATCGACAGCCCCAGCATTTT
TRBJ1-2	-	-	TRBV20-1	CSASRGTHYGYTF	TGCAGTGCTAGTCGCGGGACACACTATGGCTACACCTTC
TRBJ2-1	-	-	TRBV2	CASSASRSYNEQFF	TGTGCCAGCAGCGCTAGTCGGTCCTACAATGAGCAGTTCTTC
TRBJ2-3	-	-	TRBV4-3	CASSLSQGDTQYF	TGCGCCAGCAGCCTTAGCCAGGGAGATACGCAGTATTTT
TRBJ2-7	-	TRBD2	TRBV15	CATSAGPSGSYEQYF	TGTGCCACCAGCGCAGGTCCTAGCGGCTCCTACGAGCAGTACTTC
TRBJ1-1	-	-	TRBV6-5	CASSYVRLRGTEAFF	TGTGCCAGCAGTTATGTCAGGCTAAGGGGCACTGAAGCTTTCTTT
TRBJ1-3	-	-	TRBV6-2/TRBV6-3	CASSTGNTIYF	TGTGCCAGCAGCACTGGAAACACCATATATTTT
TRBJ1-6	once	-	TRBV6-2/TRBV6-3	CASSLGYHFSPLHF	TGTGCCAGCAGTTTGGGATACCACTTTTCACCCCTCCACTTT
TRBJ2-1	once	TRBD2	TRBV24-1	CATGAGADSYNEQFF	TGTGCCACCGGGGCGGGAGCCGACTCCTACAATGAGCAGTTCTTC
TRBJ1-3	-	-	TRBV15	CATSRQVYGNTIYF	TGTGCCACCAGCAGACAGGTATACGGAAACACCATATATTTT
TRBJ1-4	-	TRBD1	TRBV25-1	CASSTLDRGLEGLFF	TGTGCCAGCAGTACCCTGGACAGGGGGCTTGAGGGACTGTTTTTT
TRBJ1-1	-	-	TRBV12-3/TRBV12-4	CASSLGPNTEAFF	TGTGCCAGCAGTCTCGGGCCCAACACTGAAGCTTTCTTT
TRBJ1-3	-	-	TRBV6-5	CASRAGFGNTIYF	TGTGCCAGCAGGGCAGGGTTTGGAAACACCATATATTTT
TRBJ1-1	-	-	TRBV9	CASSQGPNTEAFF	TGTGCCAGCAGTCAGGGTCCGAACACTGAAGCTTTCTTT
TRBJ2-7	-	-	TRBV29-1	CSVEDQVGEQYF	TGCAGCGTTGAAGATCAGGTCGGTGAGCAGTACTTC
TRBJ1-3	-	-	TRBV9	CASSGGQSGNTIYF	TGTGCCAGCAGCGGCGGACAATCTGGAAACACCATATATTTT
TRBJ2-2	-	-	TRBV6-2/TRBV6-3	CASSYGTVRPTGELFF	TGTGCCAGCAGTTACGGGACGGTGAGACCCACCGGGGAGCTGTTTTTT
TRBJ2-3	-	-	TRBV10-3	CAITPSGPHTDTQYF	TGTGCCATCACACCGTCGGGACCCCACACAGATACGCAGTATTTT
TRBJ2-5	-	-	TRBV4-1	CASSQVDLGFSETQYF	TGCGCCAGCAGCCAGGTAGATTTGGGGTTCTCAGAGACCCAGTACTTC
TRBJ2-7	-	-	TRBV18	CASSPIVRDTHIPNEQYF	TGTGCCAGCTCACCAATAGTCCGGGACACACATATCCCCAACGAGCAGTACTTC
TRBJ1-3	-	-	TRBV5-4	CASSLEVSGNTIYF	TGTGCCAGCAGCTTGGAAGTGTCTGGAAACACCATATATTTT
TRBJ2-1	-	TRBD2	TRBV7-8	CASSLSGGGYNEQFF	TGTGCCAGCAGCTTATCGGGGGGAGGCTACAATGAGCAGTTCTTC
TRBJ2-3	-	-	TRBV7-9	CASSLDSFTQYF	TGTGCCAGCAGCCTTGACTCGTTTACGCAGTATTTT
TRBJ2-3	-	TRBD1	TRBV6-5	CASSYWDRGADTQYF	TGTGCCAGCAGTTACTGGGACAGGGGGGCAGATACGCAGTATTTT
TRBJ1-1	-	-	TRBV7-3	CASSLSARSSEAFF	TGTGCCAGCAGCTTAAGTGCCAGGAGCAGTGAAGCTTTCTTT
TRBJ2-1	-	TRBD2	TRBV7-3	CASSAGDEQFF	TGTGCCAGCAGCGCGGGGGATGAGCAGTTCTTC
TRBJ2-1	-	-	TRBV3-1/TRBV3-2	CASSPRWGVSSYNEQFF	TGTGCCAGCAGCCCCCGTTGGGGGGTGAGCTCCTACAATGAGCAGTTCTTC
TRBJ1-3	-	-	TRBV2	CASSPTRGLGNTIYF	TGTGCCAGCAGTCCTACCAGGGGTTTGGGAAACACCATATATTTT
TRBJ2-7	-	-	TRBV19	CASSTTGVQTYEQYF	TGTGCCAGTAGTACAACCGGAGTACAGACCTACGAGCAGTACTTC
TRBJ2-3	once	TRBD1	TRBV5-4	CASRPPGGDTQYF	TGTGCCAGCAGACCCCCAGGGGGAGATACGCAGTATTTT
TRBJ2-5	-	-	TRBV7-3	CASSLTPTTQETQYF	TGTGCCAGCAGCTTAACTCCGACTACCCAAGAGACCCAGTACTTC
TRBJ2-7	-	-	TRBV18	CASFPTLEGLGGEQYF	TGTGCCAGCTTCCCAACGCTGGAGGGTCTCGGGGGCGAGCAGTACTTC
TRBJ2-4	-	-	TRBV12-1	CASSNCVSGRAHYIQYF	TGTGCCAGCAGCAATTGTGTTAGCGGGAGGGCTCATTACATTCAGTACTTC
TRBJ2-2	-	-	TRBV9	CASSGTGELFF	TGTGCCAGCAGCGGCACCGGGGAGCTGTTTTTT
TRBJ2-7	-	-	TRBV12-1	CASSFQLARGDEQYF	TGTGCCAGCAGCTTTCAGCTAGCGAGGGGGGACGAGCAGTACTTC
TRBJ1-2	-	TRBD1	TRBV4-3	CASSTRDSANYGYTF	TGCGCCAGCAGCACGCGGGACAGTGCTAACTATGGCTACACCTTC
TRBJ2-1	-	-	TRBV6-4	CASSDEADSYNEQFF	TGTGCCAGCAGTGATGAAGCGGACTCCTACAATGAGCAGTTCTTC
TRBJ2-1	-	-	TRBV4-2	CASSQYNRQSYNEQFF	TGTGCCAGCAGCCAATATAACCGTCAGTCATACAATGAGCAGTTCTTC
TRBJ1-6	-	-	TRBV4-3	CASASTYVGGSSPLHF	TGCGCCAGCGCATCCACGTACGTGGGGGGGTCTTCACCCCTCCACTTT